Reported below is one T cell receptor beta chain. No antigen is known for it. This sample was included in a study of shared clonotypes between healthy human individuals. Using immunoSEQ multiplex PCR, the repertoire was profiled, and TCRdb retains in-frame clones only, with some absent. The sample holds approximately 2.1 million clones, 93% seen once. Study-wide findings and caveats: Non-shared clonotypes displayed generation probabilities falling below those of clonotypes present in all four donors. A generally larger estimated richness was seen in naive subsets than in memory subsets.

The CDR3 has 15 amino acids. CDR1 is PRHDT and CDR2 is FYEKMQ in the germline V gene (reference sequence). V lost 5 bases, J lost 1 base, and 3 bases stayed unmatched. Material: naive CD4+ T cells from PBMCs. Subset indicated: CD45RA+ positively selected. The J gene is TRBJ1-3, the V gene TRBV13, with 9 bases identical to TRBD1. The sequence derives from a man between 18 and 35 years old in good health. Some clones in this sample may be carry-over from other donors' samples. The CDR3 DNA follows: TGTGCCAGCAGCCCCGGGACAGGGTCTGGAAACACCATATATTTT. It translates to CASSPGTGSGNTIYF.